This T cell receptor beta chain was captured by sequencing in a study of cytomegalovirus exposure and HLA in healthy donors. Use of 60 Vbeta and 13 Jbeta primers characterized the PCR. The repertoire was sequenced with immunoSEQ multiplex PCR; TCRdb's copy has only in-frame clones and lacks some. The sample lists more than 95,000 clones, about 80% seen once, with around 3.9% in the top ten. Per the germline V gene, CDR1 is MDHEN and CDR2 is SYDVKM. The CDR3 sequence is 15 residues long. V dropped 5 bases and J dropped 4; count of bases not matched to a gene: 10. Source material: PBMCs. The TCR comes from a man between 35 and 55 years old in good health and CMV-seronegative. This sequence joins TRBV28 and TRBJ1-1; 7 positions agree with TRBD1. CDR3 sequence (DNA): TGTGCCAGCAGTCCCTCGGGACAGCCCATCACTGAAGCTTTCTTT. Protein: CASSPSGQPITEAFF.